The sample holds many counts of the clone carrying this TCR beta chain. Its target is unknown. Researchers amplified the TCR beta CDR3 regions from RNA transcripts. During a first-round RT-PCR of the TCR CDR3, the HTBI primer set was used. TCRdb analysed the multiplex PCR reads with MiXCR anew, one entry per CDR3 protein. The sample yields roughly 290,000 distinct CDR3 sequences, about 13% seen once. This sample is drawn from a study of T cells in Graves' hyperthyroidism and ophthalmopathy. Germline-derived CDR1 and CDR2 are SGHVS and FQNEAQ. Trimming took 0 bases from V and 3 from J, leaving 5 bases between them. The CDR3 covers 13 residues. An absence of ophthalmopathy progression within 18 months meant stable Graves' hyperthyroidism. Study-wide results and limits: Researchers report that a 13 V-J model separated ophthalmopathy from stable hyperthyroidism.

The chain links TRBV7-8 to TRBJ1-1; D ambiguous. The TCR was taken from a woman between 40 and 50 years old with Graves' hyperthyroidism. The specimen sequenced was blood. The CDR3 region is CASSLALDTEAFF. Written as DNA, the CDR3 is TGTGCCAGCAGCTTAGCGTTGGACACTGAAGCTTTCTTT. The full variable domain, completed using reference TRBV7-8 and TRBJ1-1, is GAGVSQSPRYKVAKRGQDVALRCDPISGHVSLFWYQQALGQGPEFLTYFQNEAQLDKSGLPSDRFFAERPEGSVSTLKIQRTQQEDSAVYLCASSLALDTEAFFGQGTRLTVV.